A selection of T cell receptor beta chains follows, all from one sample in a study of beta chain features in type 1 diabetes. The method was immunoSEQ multiplex PCR; TCRdb's version includes in-frame clones alone and lacks a portion of them. The sample holds around 310,000 clones; approximately 13% are singletons and the top ten take approximately 0.016%. The specimen sequenced was naive CD4+ T cells from blood. All receptors come from a woman younger than 35 with type 1 diabetes. Both conserved end residues are part of each CDR3. The D gene is left open where the match is weak. Rows may omit the clone size; those that give it use once, few, many or a size class.

>TRBV2|-|TRBJ2-5|TRBD2
TGTGCCAGCAGTGTGGGACTAGCGGGAGGTGAAGAGACCCAGTACTTC
CASSVGLAGGEETQYF
>TRBV2|few|TRBJ2-5|-
TGTGCCAGCAGTGATCTGGGGGCTGAAGAGACCCAGTACTTC
CASSDLGAEETQYF
>TRBV9|few|TRBJ2-5|-
TGTGCCAGCAGCGTAGGTAGGGGCACGTTGGAGACCCAGTACTTC
CASSVGRGTLETQYF
>TRBV7-9|-|TRBJ1-5|-
TGTGCCAGCAGCTTAACGACAGGCCGGGGGGGCAATCAGCCCCAGCATTTT
CASSLTTGRGGNQPQHF
>TRBV27|-|TRBJ2-7|-
TGTGCCAGCAGTCCGTGGGCAATGTACGAGCAGTACTTC
CASSPWAMYEQYF
>TRBV19|-|TRBJ2-1|-
TGTGCCAGTAGTTATAGTCTGGATGAGCAGTTCTTC
CASSYSLDEQFF
>TRBV7-9|few|TRBJ2-3|-
TGTGCCAGCAGCGCCGTAGCAGATACGCAGTATTTT
CASSAVADTQYF
>TRBV11-3|-|TRBJ2-3|-
TGTGCCAGCAGCTTAGGTGCAGGGCCAAATACGCAGTATTTT
CASSLGAGPNTQYF
>TRBV11-2|few|TRBJ2-1|TRBD2
TGTGCCAGCAGCGCCTTACTAGCGGGAGGCCGGGATGAGCAGTTCTTC
CASSALLAGGRDEQFF
>TRBV30|few|TRBJ1-1|TRBD1
TGTGCCCTCGACAGGGGGCTATATGAAGCTTTCTTT
CALDRGLYEAFF
>TRBV19|few|TRBJ1-1|TRBD1
TGTGCCAGCCGAGCACAGGGGATGAACACTGAAGCTTTCTTT
CASRAQGMNTEAFF
>TRBV18|-|TRBJ1-1|-
TGTGCCAGCTCACCCCTTACAGGTGAGGCTGAAGCTTTCTTT
CASSPLTGEAEAFF
>TRBV19|few|TRBJ2-2|TRBD1
TGTGCCAGTAGTAGCCTAGGGACAGGGATCACCGGGGAGCTGTTTTTT
CASSSLGTGITGELFF
>TRBV28|-|TRBJ1-1|TRBD1
TGTGCCAGCAGCGCCGCCCTGGGACAGATGAACACTGAAGCTTTCTTT
CASSAALGQMNTEAFF
>TRBV29-1|few|TRBJ1-1|-
TGCAGCGTTGAAGGTATCACTGAAGCTTTCTTT
CSVEGITEAFF
>TRBV5-4|-|TRBJ1-2|-
TGTGCCAGCAGCGCACCACTCAAGGGGCCTAACTATGGCTACACCTTC
CASSAPLKGPNYGYTF
>TRBV18|-|TRBJ1-4|-
TGTGCCAGCTCACGGGGGGAAGGAGAAAAACTGTTTTTT
CASSRGEGEKLFF
>TRBV7-2|few|TRBJ2-7|-
TGTGCCAGCAGCTTAGACGGGTCGAGCTCCTACGAGCAGTACTTC
CASSLDGSSSYEQYF
>TRBV10-3|few|TRBJ2-5|TRBD2
TGTGCCATCAGTGTGGGTAGCGGGAGCCAAGAGACCCAGTACTTC
CAISVGSGSQETQYF
>TRBV7-2|few|TRBJ2-3|TRBD1
TGTGCCAGCAGCAGCCGGGACAGAAGCACAGATACGCAGTATTTT
CASSSRDRSTDTQYF
>TRBV7-9|-|TRBJ2-1|-
TGTGCCAGCAGCTTGCAGGGGACCTACAATGAGCAGTTCTTC
CASSLQGTYNEQFF
>TRBV7-2|-|TRBJ2-7|TRBD2
TGTGCCAGCAGCTATACTAGCGGGAAAGGGGTTGAGCAGTACTTC
CASSYTSGKGVEQYF
>TRBV11-3|-|TRBJ1-1|-
TGTGCCAGCAGCTTAGATGGCGGACACCCGAACACTGAAGCTTTCTTT
CASSLDGGHPNTEAFF
>TRBV18|-|TRBJ2-3|-
TGTGCCAGCTCCCCAAGCAGGAGCACAGATACGCAGTATTTT
CASSPSRSTDTQYF
>TRBV7-2|few|TRBJ2-7|TRBD2
TGTGCCAGCAGCTCGCCGGGACTAGCTCGCTACGAGCAGTACTTC
CASSSPGLARYEQYF
>TRBV2|-|TRBJ2-1|TRBD1
TGTGCCAGCAGCCGGGACAGGGGCTCCTACAATGAGCAGTTCTTC
CASSRDRGSYNEQFF
>TRBV13|-|TRBJ2-5|-
TGTGCCAGCAGCTCAGACAGCCAAGAGACCCAGTACTTC
CASSSDSQETQYF
>TRBV7-9|few|TRBJ2-1|TRBD2
TGTGCCAGCAGCTCGGGGCGGCTAGCGGGTGACTCCTACAATGAGCAGTTCTTC
CASSSGRLAGDSYNEQFF
>TRBV28|-|TRBJ1-4|TRBD1
TGTGCCAGCAGTCCTTGGACAGGGCCTCTCGGGGAAAAACTGTTTTTT
CASSPWTGPLGEKLFF
>TRBV18|few|TRBJ2-1|-
TGTGCCAGCTCCCCACCGCTAGGCGGAGCCTACAATGAGCAGTTCTTC
CASSPPLGGAYNEQFF
>TRBV5-1|-|TRBJ2-5|-
TGCGCCAGCAGCCCTGGGACAAGTTCGTGGACCCAGTACTTC
CASSPGTSSWTQYF
>TRBV29-1|few|TRBJ1-5|-
TGCAGCGTTGCCAGGGATAGCAATCAGCCCCAGCATTTT
CSVARDSNQPQHF
>TRBV18|few|TRBJ1-1|TRBD1
TGTGCCAGCTCACCCAGGGGGCCGACCAACACTGAAGCTTTCTTT
CASSPRGPTNTEAFF
>TRBV7-9|-|TRBJ2-3|-
TGTGCCAGCAGCCTGCCGACAGGCTTCACAGATACGCAGTATTTT
CASSLPTGFTDTQYF
>TRBV7-3|few|TRBJ2-2|-
TGTGCCAGCAGCCCGTCCCAGGGCAACACCGGGGAGCTGTTTTTT
CASSPSQGNTGELFF
>TRBV9|few|TRBJ1-2|TRBD1
TGTGCCAGCAGCTTGGGACAGACCTATGGCTACACCTTC
CASSLGQTYGYTF
>TRBV2|few|TRBJ2-7|TRBD1
TGTGCCAGCTCTAATAGGGACAGGGGTTCCTACGAGCAGTACTTC
CASSNRDRGSYEQYF
>TRBV11-3|-|TRBJ2-5|TRBD1
TGTGCCAGCAGCCTAGTGGGACAGGGAAGAGAGACCCAGTACTTC
CASSLVGQGRETQYF
>TRBV30|-|TRBJ1-2|-
TGTGCCTGGACTTGGAGAGGGCGGGACTATGGCTACACCTTC
CAWTWRGRDYGYTF
>TRBV14|-|TRBJ1-1|-
TGTGCCAGCAGCCAGCAGCAGGGCGAAGCTTTCTTT
CASSQQQGEAFF
>TRBV5-1|-|TRBJ2-2|TRBD2
TGCGCCAGCAGACCGACTAGCGGGAGTATCGGGGAGCTGTTTTTT
CASRPTSGSIGELFF
>TRBV7-9|few|TRBJ2-1|TRBD2
TGTGCCAGCAGCTTAGGGATTGACGGACTAGCGGAATACAATGAGCAGTTCTTC
CASSLGIDGLAEYNEQFF
>TRBV6-1|few|TRBJ2-6|TRBD1
TGTGCCAGCAGTGAGCGGGACAGGGTCGGAGGGGCCAACGTCCTGACTTTC
CASSERDRVGGANVLTF
>TRBV5-1|few|TRBJ2-1|-
TGCGCCAGCAGCTTGACGGTAGCCGGGGGCAATGAGCAGTTCTTC
CASSLTVAGGNEQFF
>TRBV28|few|TRBJ2-1|-
TGTGCCAGCAGTTTGTTTGGTAGCCTACGGTGGCAGTTCTTC
CASSLFGSLRWQFF
>TRBV27|-|TRBJ2-7|TRBD1
TGTGCCAGCAGTTTATCGAACCTAGGGGGCTGGCCCTACGAGCAGTACTTC
CASSLSNLGGWPYEQYF
>TRBV18|-|TRBJ2-5|-
TGTGCCAGCTCACCACCCTTTGAGACCCAGTACTTC
CASSPPFETQYF
>TRBV27|few|TRBJ2-7|-
TGTGCCAGCAGTTTTAGCCCCTTCTACGAGCAGTACTTC
CASSFSPFYEQYF
>TRBV11-2|-|TRBJ1-1|TRBD1
TGTGCCAGCAGCTGGACAGGCAGTCACACTGAAGCTTTCTTT
CASSWTGSHTEAFF
>TRBV27|-|TRBJ1-2|-
TGTGCCAGCAGTTTACCTGGCGGTAACGGCTACACCTTC
CASSLPGGNGYTF
>TRBV19|few|TRBJ2-7|TRBD2
TGTGCCAGTAGTACGGCGGGAGGGCCCTACGAGCAGTACTTC
CASSTAGGPYEQYF
>TRBV25-1|-|TRBJ2-1|-
TGTGCCAGCAGTGAAGCAGGGGTAGGGTACAATGAGCAGTTCTTC
CASSEAGVGYNEQFF